Here is one TCR beta chain with its context. This clonotype appeared many times. No antigen is known for it. Base-call qualities are not available, and no considerably larger clone is one nucleotide away. The data were obtained in a study of T cells in Graves' hyperthyroidism and ophthalmopathy (dated by TCRdb to the late 2010s). Looking at the study overall: Peripheral blood was sampled at the time of initial diagnosis, prior to any treatment. A discovery cohort of about a hundred patients, about 40 with Graves' ophthalmopathy and more than 55 with stable Graves' hyperthyroidism, was used to find distinguishing TCR V-J signatures. Whether ophthalmopathy could be predicted prospectively was tested in an independent validation cohort made up of roughly 20 hyperthyroidism patients plus 17 patients who later progressed to ophthalmopathy. For training and testing, the approximately 97 patients in the discovery cohort were randomly divided in a 7:3 ratio. Thyroid tissue and blood T-cell repertoires from six Graves' hyperthyroidism patients were also compared in the study. Once sampling was done, hyperthyroidism patients were given methimazole at a starting dose of 30 mg daily, whereas ophthalmopathy patients were given high-dose intravenous methylprednisolone. The paper reports TCR Vbeta CDR3 sequencing of approximately 140 peripheral blood samples: around 41 ophthalmopathy, approximately 74 hyperthyroidism and around 17 progressor patients.

Reading the germline V gene gives CDR1 MNHEY and CDR2 SVGAGI. At the junction V is shortened by 4 bases and J by 4 bases, with 22 bases in between. The CDR3 holds 17 amino acids from the cysteine to the phenylalanine. Just CDR3 DNA is preserved here, 51 bases in frame from base 1. The study at large found these results: A 13 V-J signature model separated ophthalmopathy from stable hyperthyroidism, with over 85% sensitivity and 81.08% specificity in cross-validation and 80%/75% in testing. Sample size was not statistically predetermined, and blinding of investigators to group allocation was not performed. Most expanded thyroid clonotypes (frequency above 0.001) were also detected in blood, a finding suggesting that blood repertoires may reflect thyroid immune responses. In validation, progression to ophthalmopathy was predicted by the model with roughly 69% sensitivity and around 76% specificity, a median of about 6.4 months before onset.

A patient counted as having stable Graves' hyperthyroidism if no progression to ophthalmopathy occurred over 18 months of follow-up. Hyperthyroidism patients were newly diagnosed, with disease duration under 2 months, and aged 18 to 65 years. Any patient with an uncontrolled infection, another autoimmune disease, pregnancy or lactation was excluded. Clinical symptoms, serum thyroxine and TRAb, thyroid ultrasound, and orbital computed tomography formed the basis for the diagnoses. Ficoll-Paque density gradient centrifugation was used to isolate PBMCs from 10 ml of fresh peripheral blood. Total RNA was extracted using Trizol reagent, and RNA quality was assessed on an Agilent 2100 Bioanalyzer. The TCR beta CDR3 regions were amplified from the RNA transcripts. For the first round of RT-PCR on the TCR CDR3, the HTBI primer set was used together with the Qiagen OneStep RT-PCR kit. Libraries were constructed in a second round of multiplex PCR, after which size selection and purification were performed. The libraries were sequenced on an Illumina HiSeq2000 using paired-end 100 bp reads. The study's processing was this. SOAPnuke was used to process the raw data, with reads discarded if the reads contained adapters or uncalled bases, had a mean Phred below 15, or lacked an exact constant-primer or identifier match. COPE v1.2.5 was used to merge high-quality paired reads, and clonotypes were defined as unique nucleotide sequences. Clonotypes were aligned to IMGT TRBV, TRBD and TRBJ reference segments using MiTCR v1.1. Analysis was restricted to V-J combinations with a frequency above 0.0001, which covered approximately 99% of repertoires. The TCS score was defined as the ratio of F50 (clonal expansion) to E x V (chaos), calculated using BLOSUM62-based TCRdist between CDR3 peptides within each V-J. Welch's t-statistics and random forest reduced roughly 540 V-J features to fewer than 15, which were used in a naive Bayes classifier (R e1071). The public reads were quality trimmed at Q25 with fastp and then assembled into clones with MiXCR by TCRdb, keeping productive beta chains. Merged by CDR3 protein, the rows form single entries marked with the most common genes and DNA. The V and J calls shown here were made by TCRdb, not taken from the authors' results. The sample includes about 400,000 distinct CDR3 sequences, with around 15% observed a single time. The ten most abundant clones make up approximately 5.3% of the sample.

The receptor was derived from a woman younger than 30 with Graves' hyperthyroidism. Input material: blood. The sequence joins TRBV6-5 to TRBJ1-2; too little of a D gene remains to name it. The DNA reads TGTGCCAGCAGTTCCCCCGCCGCCAGGCTCCGAACCTATGGCTACACCTTC. Protein translation: CASSSPAARLRTYGYTF.